These T cell receptor beta chains were read from a single sample in a study of cytomegalovirus exposure and HLA in healthy donors. Sequenced by immunoSEQ multiplex PCR; TCRdb stores in-frame clones only, minus some. This sample carries some 140,000 clones, over 50% of them seen once, and the ten largest clones take approximately 1.6%. Sequencing used PBMCs. These TCRs come from a human donor in good health. CDR3s leave out the opening cysteine and the closing phenylalanine or tryptophan.

>TRBV4-1
ASSPLPREGQPQH
>TRBV11-3
ASSSGQGRYYGYT
>TRBV10-3
AISGTGGTHYEQY
>TRBV15
ATSRDTAQETQY
>TRBV29-1
SVSSPGQGRGAF
>TRBV5-4
ASSLFRGNTGELF
>TRBV6-1
ASSERGRSGGYGYT
>TRBV5-5
ASSLTTRQPYGYT
>TRBV12-5
ASASGTAGSSTEAF
>TRBV7-9
ASSLPRIGPGELF
>TRBV5-6
ASSLAGTSYNEQF